This TCR beta chain originates from a study of early stage breast cancer tumors. The study, taken as a whole, reports: Chain pairing and CD4, CD8 or FOXP3 expression were not captured. Tumor and normal breast were distinguished via blood comparison in most of the 16 patients.

The CDR3 runs to 14 residues. V lost 2 bases to trimming and J lost 4 bases; unmatched junction nucleotides: 5. Germline CDR1 and CDR2: SGHRS and YFSETQ. Measured with immunoSEQ multiplex PCR; TCRdb has only the in-frame clones, and not every one. The repertoire has about 48,000 clones, about 83% of them found once; the top ten carry 1.1% to 1.5%. As for this clone: The target antigen is unknown.

The source is a person aged 45-65 years with breast cancer. This chain connects TRBV5-1 to TRBJ2-5; 7 positions match TRBD1. The source material was blood. CDR3 bases: TGCGCCAGCAGCTTTAGACAGGGAGTAGAGACCCAGTACTTC. Protein product: CASSFRQGVETQYF.